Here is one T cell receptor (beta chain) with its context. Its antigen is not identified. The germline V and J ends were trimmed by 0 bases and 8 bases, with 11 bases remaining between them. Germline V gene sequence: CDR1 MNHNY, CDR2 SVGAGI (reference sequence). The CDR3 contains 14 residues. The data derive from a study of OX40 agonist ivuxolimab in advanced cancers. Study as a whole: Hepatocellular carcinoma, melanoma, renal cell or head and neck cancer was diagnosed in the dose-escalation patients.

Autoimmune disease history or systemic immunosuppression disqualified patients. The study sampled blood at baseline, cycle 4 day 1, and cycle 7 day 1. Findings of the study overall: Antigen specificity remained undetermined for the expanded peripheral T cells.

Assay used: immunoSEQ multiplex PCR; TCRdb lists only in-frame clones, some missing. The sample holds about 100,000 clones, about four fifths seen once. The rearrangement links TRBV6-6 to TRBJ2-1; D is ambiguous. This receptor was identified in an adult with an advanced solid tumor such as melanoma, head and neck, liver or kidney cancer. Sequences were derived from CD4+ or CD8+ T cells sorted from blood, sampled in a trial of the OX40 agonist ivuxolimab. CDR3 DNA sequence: TGTGCCAGCAGTTACTCCCCGTCGTCCCATGAGCAGTTCTTC. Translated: CASSYSPSSHEQFF.